The entry below gives a single T cell receptor (beta chain) sequence along with its context. Its antigen is not identified. Buffy coats from healthy blood donors served as controls. The authors' processing: Productive clonotypes were detectable down to 2.59 x 10-5 frequency. The table came from immunoSEQ multiplex PCR; TCRdb's copy has only in-frame clones and leaves some out. For V, J and clone size, that table is used; D and trimming come from the DNA. Of roughly 30,000 clones listed, 65% to 85% are singletons. The data are from a study of STAT5B mutations in CD4+ large granular lymphocyte leukemia. V was pared by 8 bases and J by 2 bases, with 18 bases between. CDR3 length: 16 residues. CDR1 is SGHTA and CDR2 is FQGNSA in the germline V gene. Study-level findings and limits: TRBV06-family usage was enriched in top patient clones (8/27) versus controls (2/35). Approximately 25% of private leukemic clonotypes occurred rarely in other patients' non-leukemic repertoires.

The J gene is TRBJ1-4, the V gene TRBV7-2; D not resolved. This TCR was sampled from a human donor in good health. The sequenced sample was CD4+ T cells from blood buffy coats. The CDR3 protein is CASSVQSGFTNEKLFF. The CDR3 bases are TGTGCCAGCTCCGTCCAGAGCGGTTTTACTAATGAAAAACTGTTTTTT.